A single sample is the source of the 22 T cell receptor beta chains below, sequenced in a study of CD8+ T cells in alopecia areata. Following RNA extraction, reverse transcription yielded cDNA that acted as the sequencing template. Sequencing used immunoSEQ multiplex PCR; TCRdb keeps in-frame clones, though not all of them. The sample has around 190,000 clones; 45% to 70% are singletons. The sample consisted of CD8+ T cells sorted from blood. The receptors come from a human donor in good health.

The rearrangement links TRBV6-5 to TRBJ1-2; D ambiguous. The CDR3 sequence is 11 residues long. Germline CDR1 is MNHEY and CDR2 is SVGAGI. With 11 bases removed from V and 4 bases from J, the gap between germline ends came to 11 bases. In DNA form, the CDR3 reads TGTGCCGGCGGGGATATCTATGGCTACACCTTC. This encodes CAGGDIYGYTF.

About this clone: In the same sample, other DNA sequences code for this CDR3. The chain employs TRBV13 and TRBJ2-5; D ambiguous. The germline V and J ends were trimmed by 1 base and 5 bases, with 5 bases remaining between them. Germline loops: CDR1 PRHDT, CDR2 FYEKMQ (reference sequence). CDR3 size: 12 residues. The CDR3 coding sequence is TGTGCCAGCAGCTTAGAAGGGGAGACCCAGTACTTC. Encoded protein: CASSLEGETQYF.

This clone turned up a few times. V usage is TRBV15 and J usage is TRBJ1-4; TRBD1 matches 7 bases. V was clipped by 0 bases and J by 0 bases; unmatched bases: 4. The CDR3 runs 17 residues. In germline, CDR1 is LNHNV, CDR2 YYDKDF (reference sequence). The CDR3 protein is CATSREGGQTTNEKLFF. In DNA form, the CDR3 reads TGTGCCACCAGCAGAGAGGGGGGACAGACAACTAATGAAAAACTGTTTTTT.

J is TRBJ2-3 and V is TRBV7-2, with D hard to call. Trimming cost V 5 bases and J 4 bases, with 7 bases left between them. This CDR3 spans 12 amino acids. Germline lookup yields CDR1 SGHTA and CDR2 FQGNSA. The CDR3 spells CASSPVADTQYF. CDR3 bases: TGTGCCAGCAGCCCAGTTGCAGATACGCAGTATTTT.

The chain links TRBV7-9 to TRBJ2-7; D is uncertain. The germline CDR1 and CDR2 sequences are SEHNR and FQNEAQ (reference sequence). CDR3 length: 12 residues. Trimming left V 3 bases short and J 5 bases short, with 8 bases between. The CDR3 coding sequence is TGTGCCAGCAGCTTGGGCAGGCACGAGCAGTACTTC. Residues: CASSLGRHEQYF.

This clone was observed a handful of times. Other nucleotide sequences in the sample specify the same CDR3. CDR3 loop: CASSQDGTGSYEQYF. For the CDR3, the DNA is TGCGCCAGCAGCCAAGATGGGACAGGATCCTACGAGCAGTACTTC. J is TRBJ2-7 and V is TRBV4-1, with 8 bases lining up with TRBD1. The CDR3 length is 15 residues. The V gene's germline CDR1 is MGHRA and CDR2 YSYEKL. The trim removed 0 bases at V and 1 base at J, leaving 2 bases unmatched.

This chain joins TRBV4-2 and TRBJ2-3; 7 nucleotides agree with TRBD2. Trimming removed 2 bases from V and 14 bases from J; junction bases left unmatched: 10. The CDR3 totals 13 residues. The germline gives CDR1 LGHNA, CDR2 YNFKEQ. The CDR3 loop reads CASSQSERGLGYF. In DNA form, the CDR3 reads TGTGCCAGCAGCCAATCAGAGCGGGGTTTAGGGTATTTT.

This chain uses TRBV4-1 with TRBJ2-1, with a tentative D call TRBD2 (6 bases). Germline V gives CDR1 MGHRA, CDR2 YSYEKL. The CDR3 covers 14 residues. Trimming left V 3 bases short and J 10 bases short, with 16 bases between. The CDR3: CASSQGAGLREQFF. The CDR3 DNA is TGCGCCAGCAGCCAGGGAGCGGGCCTGAGGGAGCAGTTCTTC.

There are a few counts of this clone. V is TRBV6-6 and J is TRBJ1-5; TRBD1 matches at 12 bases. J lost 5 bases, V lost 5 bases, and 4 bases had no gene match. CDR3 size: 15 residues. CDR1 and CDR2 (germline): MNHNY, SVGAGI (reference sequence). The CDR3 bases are TGTGCCAGCAGTCGGGACAGGGGGCGCGATCAGCCCCAGCATTTT. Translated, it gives CASSRDRGRDQPQHF.

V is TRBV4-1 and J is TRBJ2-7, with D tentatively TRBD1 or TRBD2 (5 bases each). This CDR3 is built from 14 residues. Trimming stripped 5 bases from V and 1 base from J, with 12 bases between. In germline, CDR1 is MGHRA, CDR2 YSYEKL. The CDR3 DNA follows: TGCGCCAGCAGCGTCCGGGACCGATCCTACGAGCAGTACTTC. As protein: CASSVRDRSYEQYF.

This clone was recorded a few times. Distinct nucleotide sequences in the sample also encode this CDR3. As DNA, the CDR3 is TGTGCCAGCAGTGAATTCGGGGGCTACACTGAAGCTTTCTTT. Protein product: CASSEFGGYTEAFF. V gene TRBV25-1 combines with J gene TRBJ1-1; the D gene is possibly TRBD1 (6 bases). CDR1 MGHDK and CDR2 SYGVNS come from the germline V gene. CDR3 size: 14 residues. The V end was cut by 1 base, the J end by 3 bases, with 9 bases between. The full variable domain, its missing parts supplied by reference TRBV25-1 and TRBJ1-1, is EADIYQTPRYLVIGTGKKITLECSQTMGHDKMYWYQQDPGMELHLIHYSYGVNSTEKGDLSSESTVSRIRTEHFPLTLESARPSHTSQYLCASSEFGGYTEAFFGQGTRLTVV.

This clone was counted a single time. CDR3 region: CASLDLLYNEQFF. The CDR3 nucleotides are TGCGCCAGTCTAGACTTACTCTACAATGAGCAGTTCTTC. The rearrangement joins TRBV4-1 to TRBJ2-1; no firm D call. Germline V gene lookup returns CDR1 MGHRA and CDR2 YSYEKL. Trimming left V 9 bases short and J 3 bases short, with 12 bases between. The length of the CDR3 is 13 residues.

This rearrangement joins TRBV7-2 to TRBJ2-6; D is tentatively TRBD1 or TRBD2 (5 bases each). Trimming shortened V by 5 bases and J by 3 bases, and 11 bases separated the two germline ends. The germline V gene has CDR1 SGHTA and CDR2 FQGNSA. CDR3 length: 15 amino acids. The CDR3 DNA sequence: TGTGCCAGCAGCCTGGGACCTTATGGGGCCAACGTCCTGACTTTC. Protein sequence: CASSLGPYGANVLTF. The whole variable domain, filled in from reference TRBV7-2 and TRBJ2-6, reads GAGVSQSPSNKVTEKGKDVELRCDPISGHTALYWYRQSLGQGLEFLIYFQGNSAPDKSGLPSDRFSAERTGGSVSTLTIQRTQQEDSAVYLCASSLGPYGANVLTFGAGSRLTVL.

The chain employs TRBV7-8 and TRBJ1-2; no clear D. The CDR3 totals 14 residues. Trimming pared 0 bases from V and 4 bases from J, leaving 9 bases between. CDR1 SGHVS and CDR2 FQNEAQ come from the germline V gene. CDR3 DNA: TGTGCCAGCAGCTTAGCCCCAGACCTCTATGGCTACACCTTC. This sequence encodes CASSLAPDLYGYTF.

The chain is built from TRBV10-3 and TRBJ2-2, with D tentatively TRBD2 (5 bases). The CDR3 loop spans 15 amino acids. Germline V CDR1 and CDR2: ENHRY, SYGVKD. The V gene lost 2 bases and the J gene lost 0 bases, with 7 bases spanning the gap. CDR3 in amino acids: CAISEPDSNTGELFF. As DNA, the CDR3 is TGTGCCATCAGTGAGCCGGACTCGAACACCGGGGAGCTGTTTTTT.

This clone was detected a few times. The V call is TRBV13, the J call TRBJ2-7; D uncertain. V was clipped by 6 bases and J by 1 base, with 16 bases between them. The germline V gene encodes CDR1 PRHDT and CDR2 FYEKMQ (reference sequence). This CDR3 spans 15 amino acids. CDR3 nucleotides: TGTGCCAGCAGATCCGGTACATCCCCATCCTACGAGCAGTACTTC. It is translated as CASRSGTSPSYEQYF.

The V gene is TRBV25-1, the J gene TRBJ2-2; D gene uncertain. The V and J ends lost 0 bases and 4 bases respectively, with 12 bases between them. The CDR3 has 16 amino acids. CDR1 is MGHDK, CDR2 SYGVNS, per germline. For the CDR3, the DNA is TGTGCCAGCAGTGAATATATGGCCACAGCCACCGGGGAGCTGTTTTTT. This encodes CASSEYMATATGELFF. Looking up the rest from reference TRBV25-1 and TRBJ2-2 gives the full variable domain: EADIYQTPRYLVIGTGKKITLECSQTMGHDKMYWYQQDPGMELHLIHYSYGVNSTEKGDLSSESTVSRIRTEHFPLTLESARPSHTSQYLCASSEYMATATGELFFGEGSRLTVL.

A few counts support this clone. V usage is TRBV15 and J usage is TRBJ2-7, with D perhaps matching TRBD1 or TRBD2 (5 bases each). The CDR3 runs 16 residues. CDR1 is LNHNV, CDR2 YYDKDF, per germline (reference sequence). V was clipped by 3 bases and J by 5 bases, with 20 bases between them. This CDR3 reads CATSSRVRGDLNEQYF. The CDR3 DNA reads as TGTGCCACCAGCAGCAGGGTTCGGGGCGATTTGAACGAGCAGTACTTC.

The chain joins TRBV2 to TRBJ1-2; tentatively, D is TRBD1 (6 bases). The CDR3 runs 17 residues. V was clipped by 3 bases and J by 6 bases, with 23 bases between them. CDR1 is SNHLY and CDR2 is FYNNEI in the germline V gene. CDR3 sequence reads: CASSDWGAFPPEDGYTF. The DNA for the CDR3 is TGTGCCAGCAGTGATTGGGGGGCCTTCCCCCCTGAGGATGGCTACACCTTC.

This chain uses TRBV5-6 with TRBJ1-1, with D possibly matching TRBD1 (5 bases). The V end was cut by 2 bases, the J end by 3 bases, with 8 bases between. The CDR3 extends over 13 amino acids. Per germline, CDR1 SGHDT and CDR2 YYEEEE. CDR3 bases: TGTGCCAGCAGCTTCGGGACGGACACTGAAGCTTTCTTT. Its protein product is CASSFGTDTEAFF.

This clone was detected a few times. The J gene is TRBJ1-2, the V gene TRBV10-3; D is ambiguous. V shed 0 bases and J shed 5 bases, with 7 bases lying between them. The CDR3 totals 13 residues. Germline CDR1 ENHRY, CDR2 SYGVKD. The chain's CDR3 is CAISESSSYGYTF. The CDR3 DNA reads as TGTGCCATCAGTGAGTCGTCGAGTTATGGCTACACCTTC.

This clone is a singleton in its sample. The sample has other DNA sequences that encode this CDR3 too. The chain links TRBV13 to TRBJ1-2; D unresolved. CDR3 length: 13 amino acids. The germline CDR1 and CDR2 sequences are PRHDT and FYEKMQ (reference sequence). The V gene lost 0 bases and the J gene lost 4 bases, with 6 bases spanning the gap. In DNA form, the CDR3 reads TGTGCCAGCAGCTTAGGCCGGGGCTATGGCTACACCTTC. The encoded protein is CASSLGRGYGYTF.